This TCR beta chain originates from a study of cytotoxic CD8 clonotypes in ibrutinib-treated CLL. About the study: Results showed around 24 partial and 2 complete responses; following median around six years, about 15 remained remitted, roughly 12 advanced. Study results and caveats: Clonality was higher at ibrutinib response and returned toward baseline at progression. Rare overall, public clonotypes shrank or held steady under therapy.

As concerns this clone: Its target is unknown.

The CDR3 is made up of 15 amino acids. Trimming took off 4 bases at V and 1 base at J, with 13 bases between the two ends. CDR1 SGHVS and CDR2 FQNEAQ come from the germline V gene. Deep sequencing aimed at 1 in 200,000 to 1 in 1 million T cells' resolution. Some clones are missing from TCRdb's copy, which holds only in-frame ones; the method was immunoSEQ multiplex PCR. The sample carries roughly 250,000 clones, 70% recorded once. This clonotype was obtained from a human donor with chronic lymphocytic leukemia. This chain joins TRBV7-8 and TRBJ1-1; D is unresolved. This material consisted of PBMCs, taken after 24 months of ibrutinib treatment. For the CDR3, the DNA is TGTGCCAGCAGCTCCCTGAGAGGGAAGAACACTGAAGCTTTCTTT. Amino acids: CASSSLRGKNTEAFF.